Reported below is one T cell receptor beta chain. As yet, its antigen is unknown. The data derive from a study of cytomegalovirus exposure and HLA in healthy donors. Study-wide results and limits: A later look showed TCR association rates differing by HLA locus, highest for DRB1 and lowest for HLA-C. Association of 16,951 TCR beta sequences with HLA alleles was found at 0.05 false discovery rate in a later analysis. Relative to equally common others, HLA-associated TCR beta chains showed greater clonal expansion in a later analysis.

The PCR was carried out with 60 Vbeta primers and 13 Jbeta primers. Methods used by the authors: Later analysis identified approximately 88 million unique TCR beta chains, approximately 10 million shared. TCRdb's copy holds only in-frame clones and misses some; the assay was immunoSEQ multiplex PCR. The D gene and trimming were derived from the DNA, and the V and J assignments and clone size from that table. Here the sample spans roughly 71,000 clones, roughly 74% being singletons. Germline V CDR1 and CDR2: GTSNPN, SVGIG (reference sequence). The CDR3 runs 14 residues. Trimming cost V 3 bases and J 0 bases, with 12 bases left between them.

This sequence joins TRBV30 and TRBJ2-7; D is unresolved. Sequences were obtained from PBMCs. The sequence was obtained from a human donor in good health. The CDR3, as DNA: TGTGCCTGGAGGCGCCCGGGTAGCTCCTACGAGCAGTACTTC. It yields the protein CAWRRPGSSYEQYF.